These 26 T cell receptor beta chains came from one sample sequenced in a study of blood T cell repertoires in COVID-19. Assay: immunoSEQ multiplex PCR; the TCRdb copy retains only in-frame clones and omits some. The repertoire consists of roughly 370,000 clones, with more than 75% occurring once and the leading ten covering roughly a tenth. The sample consisted of PBMCs or T cells enriched from blood (not recorded which). These receptor sequences come from a woman in her forties or fifties who had recovered from COVID-19.

The chain uses TRBV7-2 and TRBJ2-7, with 7 bases lining up with TRBD1. The CDR3 extends over 15 amino acids. Germline CDR1 is SGHTA and CDR2 is FQGNSA. The V segment lost 5 bases and the J segment 3 bases; nucleotides outside the gene matches: 10. CDR3 sequence: CASSQEWAGGYEQYF. The CDR3 nucleotides read TGTGCCAGCAGCCAGGAGTGGGCAGGGGGCTACGAGCAGTACTTC.

This clone was observed at least ten times. J is TRBJ2-1 and V is TRBV11-2; unclear D gene. CDR3 length equals 11 residues. Trimming took 3 bases from V and 6 from J, leaving 3 bases between them. Germline loops: CDR1 SGHAT, CDR2 FQNNGV. CDR3 region: CASSLANEQFF. CDR3 coding DNA: TGTGCCAGCAGCTTGGCCAATGAGCAGTTCTTC.

The V call is TRBV19, the J call TRBJ1-5; the D is unclear. There are 14 residues in the CDR3. V was pared by 6 bases and J by 7 bases, with 16 bases between. Germline values: CDR1 LNHDA, CDR2 SQIVND (reference sequence). CDR3 region: CASSAEGIWQPQHF. CDR3 in DNA: TGTGCCAGTAGCGCAGAGGGAATCTGGCAGCCCCAGCATTTT.

The count of this clone is one. The genes are TRBV5-6 and TRBJ1-2; perhaps TRBD1 as D (5 bases). V dropped 2 bases and J dropped 5 bases, with 16 bases sitting between them. Germline CDR1 and CDR2: SGHDT and YYEEEE. The CDR3 is 15 amino acids. The CDR3 DNA reads TGTGCCAGCAGCTTCCCCGACAGACCAAATTATGGCTACACCTTC. Its protein is CASSFPDRPNYGYTF. Complete variable domain (other parts from reference TRBV5-6 and TRBJ1-2): DAGVTQSPTHLIKTRGQQVTLRCSPKSGHDTVSWYQQALGQGPQFIFQYYEEEERQRGNFPDRFSGHQFPNYSSELNVNALLLGDSALYLCASSFPDRPNYGYTFGSGTRLTVV.

This clone was recorded only once. CDR3 loop: CASSKQGVPRGYTF. The DNA for the CDR3 is TGTGCCAGCAGTAAACAGGGGGTCCCTCGAGGCTACACCTTC. This chain links TRBV6-9 with TRBJ1-2; 8 bases map to TRBD1. The germline gives CDR1 MNHGY, CDR2 SVAAGI. The J segment lost 8 bases and the V segment lost 5 bases, leaving 10 bases of the junction unmatched. The CDR3 loop spans 14 amino acids.

The gene calls are TRBV2 and TRBJ1-1; weak D call: TRBD1 (5 bases). V was clipped by 6 bases and J by 1 base, with 9 bases between them. Per germline, CDR1 SNHLY and CDR2 FYNNEI. CDR3 length equals 13 residues. CDR3 protein: CASRRDRNTEAFF. In nucleotides, the CDR3 is TGTGCCAGCAGAAGAGACAGGAACACTGAAGCTTTCTTT.

This clone was counted a single time. V usage is TRBV5-1 and J usage is TRBJ1-4; D perhaps matches TRBD1 (6 bases). CDR3 size: 15 residues. Trimming pared 5 bases from V and 5 bases from J, leaving 16 bases between. Germline V gene data show CDR1 as SGHRS and CDR2 as YFSETQ. The CDR3 here is CASSFSGGRNEKLFF. DNA for the CDR3: TGCGCCAGCAGTTTTTCTGGGGGCAGAAATGAAAAACTGTTTTTT.

The chain recombines TRBV28 with TRBJ1-4; 8 nucleotides align to TRBD1. The trim removed 6 bases at V and 6 bases at J, leaving 9 bases unmatched. Germline loops: CDR1 MDHEN, CDR2 SYDVKM. The CDR3 loop spans 15 amino acids. The CDR3 protein is CASSLQGAGDEKLFF. In DNA form, the CDR3 reads TGTGCCAGCAGCTTGCAGGGGGCCGGAGATGAAAAACTGTTTTTT.

The rearrangement joins TRBV18 to TRBJ1-1; D is possibly TRBD1 (5 bases). The CDR3 extends over 13 amino acids. V was pared by 6 bases and J by 5 bases, with 13 bases between. Germline CDR1 is KGHSH and CDR2 is LQKENI. CDR3 DNA sequence: TGTGCCAGCTCCACCGGGCAGGGAACTGAAGCTTTCTTT. Its translation is CASSTGQGTEAFF.

This clone has a handful of counts. The chain links TRBV2 to TRBJ2-3; weak D call: TRBD2 (6 bases). Germline assignment: CDR1 SNHLY and CDR2 FYNNEI. The length of the CDR3 is 16 residues. V shed 3 bases and J shed 3 bases, with 16 bases lying between them. The CDR3 DNA follows: TGTGCCAGCAGTGATATTTTCGGGACTCCTACAGATACGCAGTATTTT. This codes for CASSDIFGTPTDTQYF.

CDR3 coding DNA: TGTGCCAGCAGCGAAGACCCAGGGATCTATGGCTACACCTTC. Translating it yields CASSEDPGIYGYTF. The chain has TRBV5-4 and TRBJ1-2, with D tentatively TRBD1 (5 bases). This CDR3 comprises 14 residues. Germline V gene lookup returns CDR1 SGHNT and CDR2 YYREEE (reference sequence). Trimming took off 4 bases at V and 4 bases at J, with 14 bases between the two ends.

This clone was found a few times. The chain combines TRBV6-5 with TRBJ1-4; no firm D call. The CDR3 runs 13 residues. Trimming took off 6 bases at V and 1 base at J, with 6 bases between the two ends. In germline, CDR1 is MNHEY, CDR2 SVGAGI. The CDR3 region is CASSRGTNEKLFF. CDR3 DNA: TGTGCCAGCAGCCGGGGAACTAATGAAAAACTGTTTTTT.

The chain combines TRBV4-1 with TRBJ1-2; TRBD1 matches 7 bases. Trimming took 2 bases from V and 8 from J; bases not matched to a gene: 5. CDR3 length equals 13 residues. The germline gives CDR1 MGHRA, CDR2 YSYEKL. This CDR3 is CASSQTGALGYTF. The CDR3 DNA reads TGCGCCAGCAGCCAAACAGGGGCCCTCGGCTACACCTTC.

A remark on this clone: One end of the junction is discordant with germline, which a read error may explain. This chain joins TRBV6-1 and TRBJ1-2, with 7 nucleotides matching TRBD1. Germline lookup yields CDR1 MNHNS and CDR2 SASEGT. The CDR3 has 14 residues. This CDR3 reads CASTEGGRNYGYTF. Here the CDR3 DNA reads TGTGCCAGCACTGAAGGGGGCCGTAACTATGGCTACACCTTC.

The J gene is TRBJ2-5, the V gene TRBV3-1 (or the pseudogene TRBV3-2), with D possibly being TRBD2 (5 bases). Trimming removed 4 bases from V and 0 bases from J, with 12 bases in between. Germline CDR1 LGHDT, CDR2 YNNKEL (reference sequence). The CDR3 has 15 residues. DNA of the CDR3: TGTGCCAGCAGCCGCAGAACGGACTACCAAGAGACCCAGTACTTC. Translation gives CASSRRTDYQETQYF.

J is TRBJ1-2 and V is TRBV7-2, with no clear D. In germline, CDR1 is SGHTA, CDR2 FQGNSA. The CDR3 covers 14 residues. Trimming pared 1 base from V and 3 bases from J, leaving 9 bases between. The CDR3 reads CASSLGFGDYGYTF. DNA of the CDR3: TGTGCCAGCAGCTTAGGATTCGGGGACTATGGCTACACCTTC.

The chain links TRBV6-5 to TRBJ1-2; 7 bases agree with TRBD1. The germline CDR1 and CDR2 sequences are MNHEY and SVGAGI. After removal of 2 bases from V and 4 bases from J, the junction contained 4 bases not matched to a gene. The CDR3 sequence is 14 residues long. The CDR3 region is CASSYRDSGYGYTF. In DNA, the CDR3 is TGTGCCAGCAGTTACCGGGACAGTGGCTATGGCTACACCTTC.

The V and J genes are TRBV19 and TRBJ1-2; D may be TRBD1 (5 bases). The germline V gene has CDR1 LNHDA and CDR2 SQIVND (reference sequence). The CDR3 sequence is 16 residues long. V lost 5 bases and J 1 base, leaving 17 bases between the germline ends. CDR3 loop: CASSAYLGGDNYGYTF. In DNA form, the CDR3 reads TGTGCCAGTAGTGCGTACCTGGGGGGGGATAACTATGGCTACACCTTC.

The CDR3 nucleotides read TGTGCCAGCAGTTTACCCCGGGATACAACTAATGAAAAACTGTTTTTT. Protein: CASSLPRDTTNEKLFF. The V call is TRBV28, the J call TRBJ1-4, with D unresolved. This CDR3 region has 16 residues. The V and J ends lost 2 bases and 0 bases respectively, with 10 bases between them. Germline assignment: CDR1 MDHEN and CDR2 SYDVKM.

The V and J genes are TRBV11-2 and TRBJ1-1; D might be TRBD1 (5 bases). Germline V gene sequence: CDR1 SGHAT, CDR2 FQNNGV. V shed 5 bases and J shed 0 bases, with 13 bases lying between them. The CDR3 spans 15 residues. CDR3 residues: CASSPWGGMNTEAFF. Written as DNA, the CDR3 is TGTGCCAGCAGCCCTTGGGGGGGAATGAACACTGAAGCTTTCTTT.

The V call is TRBV20-1, the J call TRBJ1-2, with no clear D. There are 9 residues in the CDR3. From germline, CDR1 is DFQATT and CDR2 SNEGSKA (reference sequence). V lost 7 bases and J lost 5, with 5 bases in between. The CDR3 coding sequence is TGCAGTGGAGGGTATGGCTACACCTTC. Its protein product is CSGGYGYTF.

CDR3: CASSRLPPRGQEKLFF. The CDR3 bases are TGTGCCAGCAGCCGCCTCCCCCCCAGGGGGCAAGAAAAACTGTTTTTT. The J gene is TRBJ1-4, the V gene TRBV4-2; TRBD1 matches 8 bases. The CDR3 loop spans 16 amino acids. CDR1 is LGHNA and CDR2 is YNFKEQ in the germline V gene. The junction had 12 bases not matched to a gene; V was cut back by 4 bases and J by 8 bases.

The chain links TRBV6-1 to TRBJ2-7, with D hard to call. The CDR3 sequence is 16 residues long. Germline V CDR1 and CDR2: MNHNS, SASEGT. The V end was cut by 2 bases, the J end by 0 bases, with 14 bases between. CDR3 sequence (DNA): TGTGCCAGCAGTGAATCTATGGTCAAGAGCTCCTACGAGCAGTACTTC. Its translation is CASSESMVKSSYEQYF.

The V gene is TRBV12-3 or TRBV12-4, the J gene TRBJ1-5; maybe TRBD1 (6 bases). This CDR3 comprises 13 residues. V lost 6 bases, J lost 4 bases, and 10 bases lay in between. The CDR3 coding sequence is TGTGCCAGCAGGACAACAGGGAATCAGCCCCAGCATTTT. The encoded protein is CASRTTGNQPQHF.

The chain employs TRBV3-1 (or the pseudogene TRBV3-2) and TRBJ1-5; D may be TRBD1 (5 bases). Germline V CDR1 and CDR2: LGHDT, YNNKEL (reference sequence). This CDR3 comprises 15 residues. The V and J ends lost 1 base and 1 base respectively, with 8 bases between them. The CDR3 spells CASSQAQGSNQPQHF. The CDR3 nucleotides read TGTGCCAGCAGCCAAGCCCAGGGAAGCAATCAGCCCCAGCATTTT.

The chain uses TRBV12-3 or TRBV12-4 and TRBJ2-6; TRBD2 aligns across 7 bases. Losses at the gene ends were 6 bases for V and 10 bases for J; bases not matched to a gene: 6. CDR3 length: 13 residues. For the CDR3, the DNA is TGTGCCAGCAGGCAGGGACTACGGAACGTCCTGACTTTC. Translating it yields CASRQGLRNVLTF.